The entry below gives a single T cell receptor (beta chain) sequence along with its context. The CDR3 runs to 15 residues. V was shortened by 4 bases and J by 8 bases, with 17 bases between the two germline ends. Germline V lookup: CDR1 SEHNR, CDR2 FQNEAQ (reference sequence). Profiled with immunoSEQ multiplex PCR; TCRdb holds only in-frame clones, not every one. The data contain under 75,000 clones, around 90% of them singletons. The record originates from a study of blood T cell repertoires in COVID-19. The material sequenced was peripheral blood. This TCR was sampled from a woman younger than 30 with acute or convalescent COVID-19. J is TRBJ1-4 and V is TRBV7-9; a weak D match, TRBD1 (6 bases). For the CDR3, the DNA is TGTGCCAGCAGCTCCGCCGGGACATCCCTAGAAAAACTGTTTTTT. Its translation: CASSSAGTSLEKLFF.